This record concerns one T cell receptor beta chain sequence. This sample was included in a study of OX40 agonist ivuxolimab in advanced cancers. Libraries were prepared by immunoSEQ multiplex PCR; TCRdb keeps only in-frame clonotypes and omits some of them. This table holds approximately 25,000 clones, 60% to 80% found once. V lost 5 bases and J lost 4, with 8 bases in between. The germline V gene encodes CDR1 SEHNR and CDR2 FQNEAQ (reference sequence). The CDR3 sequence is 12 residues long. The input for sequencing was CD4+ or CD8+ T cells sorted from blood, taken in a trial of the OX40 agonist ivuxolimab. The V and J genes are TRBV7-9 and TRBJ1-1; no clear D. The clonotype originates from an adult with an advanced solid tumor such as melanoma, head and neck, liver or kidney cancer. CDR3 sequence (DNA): TGTGCCAGCAGCCAGCTAGGCACTGAAGCTTTCTTT. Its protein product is CASSQLGTEAFF.